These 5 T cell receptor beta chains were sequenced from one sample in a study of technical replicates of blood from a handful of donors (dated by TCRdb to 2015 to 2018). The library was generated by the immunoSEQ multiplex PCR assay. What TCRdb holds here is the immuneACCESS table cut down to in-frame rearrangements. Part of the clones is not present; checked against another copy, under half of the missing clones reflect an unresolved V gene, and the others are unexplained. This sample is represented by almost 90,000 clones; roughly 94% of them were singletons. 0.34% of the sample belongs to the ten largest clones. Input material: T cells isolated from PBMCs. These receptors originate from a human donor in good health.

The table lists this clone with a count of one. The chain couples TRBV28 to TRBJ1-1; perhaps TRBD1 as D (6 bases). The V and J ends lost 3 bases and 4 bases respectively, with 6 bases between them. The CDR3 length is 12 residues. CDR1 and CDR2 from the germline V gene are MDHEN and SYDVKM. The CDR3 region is CASSLGATEAFF. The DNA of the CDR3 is TGTGCCAGCAGTTTGGGGGCCACTGAAGCTTTCTTT. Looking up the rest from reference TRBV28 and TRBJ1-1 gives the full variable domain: DVKVTQSSRYLVKRTGEKVFLECVQDMDHENMFWYRQDPGLGLRLIYFSYDVKMKEKGDIPEGYSVSREKKERFSLILESASTNQTSMYLCASSLGATEAFFGQGTRLTVV.

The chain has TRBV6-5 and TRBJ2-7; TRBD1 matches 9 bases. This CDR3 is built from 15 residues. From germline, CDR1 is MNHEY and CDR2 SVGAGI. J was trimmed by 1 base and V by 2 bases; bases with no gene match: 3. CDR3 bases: TGTGCCAGCAGTTACGGGACAGGGACTTCCTACGAGCAGTACTTC. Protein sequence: CASSYGTGTSYEQYF.

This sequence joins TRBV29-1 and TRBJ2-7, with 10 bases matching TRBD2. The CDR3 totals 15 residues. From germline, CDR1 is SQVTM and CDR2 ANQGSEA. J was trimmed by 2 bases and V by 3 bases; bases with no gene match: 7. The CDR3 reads CSVEPSGSEAYEQYF. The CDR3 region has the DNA TGCAGCGTTGAGCCTAGCGGGAGTGAAGCCTACGAGCAGTACTTC.

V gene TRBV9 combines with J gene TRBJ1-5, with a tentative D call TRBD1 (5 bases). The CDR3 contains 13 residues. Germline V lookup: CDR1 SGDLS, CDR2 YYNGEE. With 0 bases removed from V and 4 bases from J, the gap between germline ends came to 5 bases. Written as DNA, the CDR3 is TGTGCCAGCAGCGTAGCAGGGAATCAGCCCCAGCATTTT. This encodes CASSVAGNQPQHF.

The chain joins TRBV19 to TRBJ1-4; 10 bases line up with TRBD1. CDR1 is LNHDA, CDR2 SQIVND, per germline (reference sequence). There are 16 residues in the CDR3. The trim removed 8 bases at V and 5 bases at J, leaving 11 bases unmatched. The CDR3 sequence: CASSTGTGVWNEKLFF. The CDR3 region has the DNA TGTGCCAGTTCAACCGGGACAGGGGTATGGAATGAAAAACTGTTTTTT.